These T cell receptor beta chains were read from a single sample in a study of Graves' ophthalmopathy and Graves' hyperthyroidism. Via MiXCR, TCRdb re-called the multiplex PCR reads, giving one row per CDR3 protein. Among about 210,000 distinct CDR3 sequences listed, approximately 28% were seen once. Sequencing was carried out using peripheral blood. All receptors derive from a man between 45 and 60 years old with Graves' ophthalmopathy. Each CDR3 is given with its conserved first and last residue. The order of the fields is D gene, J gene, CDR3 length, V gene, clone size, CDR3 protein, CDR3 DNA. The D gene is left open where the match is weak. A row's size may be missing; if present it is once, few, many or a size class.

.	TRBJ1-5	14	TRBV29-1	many	CSVSGTANNQPQHF	TGCAGCGTTTCGGGCACAGCAAACAATCAGCCCCAGCATTTT
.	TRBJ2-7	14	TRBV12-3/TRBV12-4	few	CASSLAQGSYEQYF	TGTGCCAGCAGTTTAGCGCAGGGATCCTACGAGCAGTACTTC
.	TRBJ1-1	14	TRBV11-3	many	CASSLDVLRPEAFF	TGTGCCAGCAGCTTAGATGTACTGCGGCCTGAAGCTTTCTTT
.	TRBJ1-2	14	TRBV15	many	CATSRDRAGSGYTF	TGTGCCACCAGCAGAGATAGGGCGGGGAGTGGCTACACCTTC
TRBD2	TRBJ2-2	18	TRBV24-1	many	CATSDSRLAGGGTGELFF	TGTGCCACCAGTGATTCGCGACTGGCGGGAGGAGGTACCGGGGAGCTGTTTTTT
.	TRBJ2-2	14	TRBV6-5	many	CASSYSGFDGELFF	TGTGCCAGCAGTTACTCAGGTTTCGACGGGGAGCTGTTTTTT
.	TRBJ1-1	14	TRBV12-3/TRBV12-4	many	CASRADRMNTEAFF	TGTGCCAGCAGAGCCGACAGGATGAACACTGAAGCTTTCTTT
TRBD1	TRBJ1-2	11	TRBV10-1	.	CATRTGEGYTF	TGCGCCACCCGGACAGGGGAAGGCTACACCTTC
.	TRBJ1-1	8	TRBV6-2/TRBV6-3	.	CARRGAFF	TGTGCCAGACGCGGAGCTTTCTTT
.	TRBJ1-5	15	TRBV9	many	CASSAGSGSNQPQHF	TGTGCCAGCAGCGCGGGGTCGGGTAGCAATCAGCCCCAGCATTTT
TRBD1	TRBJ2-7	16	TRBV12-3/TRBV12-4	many	CASSPERTGASYEQYF	TGTGCCAGCAGTCCAGAACGGACAGGGGCGTCCTACGAGCAGTACTTC
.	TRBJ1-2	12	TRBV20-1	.	CSVATAYYGYTF	TGCAGTGTCGCGACAGCTTACTATGGCTACACCTTC
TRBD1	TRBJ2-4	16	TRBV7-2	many	CASRSAPGQGENIQYF	TGTGCCAGCAGGTCCGCACCCGGACAGGGGGAAAACATTCAGTACTTC
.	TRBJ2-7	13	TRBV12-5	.	CASGSVTRDEQYF	TGTGCTAGTGGTTCCGTGACTCGTGACGAGCAGTACTTC
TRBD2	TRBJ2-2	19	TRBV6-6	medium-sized	CASSSKGTSGMANTGELFF	TGTGCCAGCAGTTCCAAAGGGACTAGCGGGATGGCGAACACCGGGGAGCTGTTTTTT
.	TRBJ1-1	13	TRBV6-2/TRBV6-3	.	CASSYEGSTEAFF	TGTGCCAGCAGTTACGAGGGCAGCACTGAAGCTTTCTTT
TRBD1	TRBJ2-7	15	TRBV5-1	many	CASSPRDRGSYEQYF	TGCGCCAGCAGCCCCCGGGACAGGGGATCCTACGAGCAGTACTTC
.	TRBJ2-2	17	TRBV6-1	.	CASSEWGLADYTGELFF	TGTGCCAGCAGTGAATGGGGGCTAGCGGATTACACCGGGGAGCTGTTTTTT
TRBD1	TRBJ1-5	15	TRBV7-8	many	CASSLGGGNHQPQHF	TGTGCCAGCAGCTTAGGAGGGGGCAATCATCAGCCCCAGCATTTT
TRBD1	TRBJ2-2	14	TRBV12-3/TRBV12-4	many	CASSEGASTGELFF	TGTGCCAGCAGCGAGGGGGCTAGCACCGGGGAGCTGTTTTTT
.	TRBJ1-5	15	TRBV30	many	CAWSEGTLSNQPQHF	TGTGCCTGGAGTGAAGGGACCTTGAGCAATCAGCCCCAGCATTTT
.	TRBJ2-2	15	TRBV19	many	CASSKGQVNTGELFF	TGTGCCAGTAGTAAGGGACAAGTTAACACCGGGGAGCTGTTTTTT
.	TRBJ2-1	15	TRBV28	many	CASNHLPTGYNEQFF	TGTGCCAGCAACCACCTCCCTACAGGGTACAATGAGCAGTTCTTC
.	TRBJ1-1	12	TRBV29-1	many	CSVDSRNTEAFF	TGCAGCGTTGACAGTAGGAACACTGAAGCTTTCTTT
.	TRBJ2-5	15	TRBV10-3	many	CAIREVAAAQETQYF	TGTGCCATCAGAGAAGTAGCGGCAGCTCAAGAGACCCAGTACTTC
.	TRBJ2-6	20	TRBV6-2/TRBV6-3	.	CASNTADGPFSHSGANVLTF	TGTGCCAGTAACACCGCGGACGGACCCTTTTCGCACTCTGGGGCCAACGTCCTGACTTTC
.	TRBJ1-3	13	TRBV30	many	CAWTPSSGNTIYF	TGTGCCTGGACCCCCAGCTCTGGAAACACCATATATTTT
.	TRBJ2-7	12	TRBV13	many	CASSPLRSEQYF	TGTGCCAGCAGCCCCCTTCGAAGCGAGCAGTACTTC
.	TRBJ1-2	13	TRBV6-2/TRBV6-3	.	CASRTSVGYGYTF	TGTGCCAGCAGGACTTCAGTGGGCTATGGCTACACCTTC
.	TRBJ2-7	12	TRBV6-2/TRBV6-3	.	CASRTIADEQYF	TGTGCCAGCAGAACAATAGCGGATGAGCAGTACTTC
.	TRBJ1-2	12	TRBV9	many	CASSEGGYGYTF	TGTGCCAGCAGCGAGGGGGGTTATGGCTACACCTTC
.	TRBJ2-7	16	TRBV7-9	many	CASSVGGAAVSSEQYF	TGTGCCAGCAGCGTAGGGGGGGCGGCGGTGAGTAGTGAGCAGTACTTC
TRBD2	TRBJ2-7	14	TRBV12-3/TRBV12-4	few	CASSLLAGGSEQYF	TGTGCCAGCAGTTTGTTAGCGGGAGGATCCGAGCAGTACTTC